This T cell receptor beta chain is drawn from a study of blood T cell repertoires in COVID-19. Looking at the study overall: Acute-phase and convalescent COVID-19 samples originated in the United States, Italy and Spain.

TCRdb's table, derived via immunoSEQ multiplex PCR, lists solely in-frame clones and lacks some. The table has hundreds of thousands of clones, roughly 85% seen once. V shed 5 bases, J shed 1 base, and the junction held 12 bases outside the gene matches. Germline V gene sequence: CDR1 KGHSH, CDR2 LQKENI. The CDR3 covers 19 residues. Specimen: peripheral blood. This TCR derives from a woman aged 40-49 years with active or convalescent COVID-19. The chain carries TRBV18 and TRBJ2-4, with 12 bases that match TRBD1. The CDR3 DNA is TGTGCCAGCTCATCTACCGGGACAGGGGGCGTTTCTGCCAAAAACATTCAGTACTTC. It is translated as CASSSTGTGGVSAKNIQYF.